Below, 2 T cell receptor beta chains from the same sample are listed, as sequenced in a study of early stage breast cancer tumors. Measured with immunoSEQ multiplex PCR; TCRdb has only the in-frame clones, and not every one. Of 50,000 to 75,000 clones in the sample, 60% to 85% were seen once. Sequenced: blood. These receptors came from a person in their thirties with breast cancer.

The rearrangement joins TRBV10-3 to TRBJ2-7, with 15 nucleotides matching TRBD2. This CDR3 contains 16 residues. Germline V gives CDR1 ENHRY, CDR2 SYGVKD. V lost 5 bases and J lost 6; bases outside the gene matches: 8. The CDR3 spells CAISTGLAGGNFEQYF. The CDR3 coding sequence is TGTGCCATCAGTACGGGACTAGCGGGAGGAAATTTCGAGCAGTACTTC.

This chain connects TRBV7-9 to TRBJ2-7; perhaps TRBD2 as D (5 bases). With 7 bases removed from V and 6 bases from J, the gap between germline ends came to 16 bases. Germline assignment: CDR1 SEHNR and CDR2 FQNEAQ (reference sequence). The CDR3 runs to 13 residues. Here the CDR3 DNA reads TGTGCCAGCACGAGCTCATCTAGCAGCGAGCAGTACTTC. Amino acids: CASTSSSSSEQYF.